The 10 T cell receptor beta chains in this list originate from one sample, sequenced in a study of early T cells in non-severe SARS-CoV-2 infection. MiXCR, run by TCRdb on the 5' RACE reads, gives a single entry per CDR3 protein. This sample has fewer than 55,000 distinct CDR3 sequences, with around 8.4% found just once. Source material: whole blood. The receptors shown here come from an adult who was a healthcare worker with PCR-confirmed SARS-CoV-2 infection or an uninfected control (not recorded which).

In this sample, this clonotype turned up many times. The chain employs TRBV9 and TRBJ1-1, with D unclear. Germline V gene lookup returns CDR1 SGDLS and CDR2 YYNGEE. V lost 2 bases, J lost 5 bases, and 13 bases lay in between. This CDR3 has 14 amino acids. CDR3 nucleotides: TGTGCCAGCAGCGTCGGACCCGGCGGAACTGAAGCTTTCTTT. It is translated as CASSVGPGGTEAFF.

This clonotype occurred many times. The rearrangement joins TRBV3-1 to TRBJ1-1, with D unclear. V was cut by 1 base and J by 9 bases, with 9 bases left in between. This CDR3 comprises 12 residues. Germline V gives CDR1 LGHDT, CDR2 YNNKEL (reference sequence). CDR3 protein: CASSQGSLQAFF. The CDR3 DNA reads TGTGCCAGCAGCCAAGGATCTCTTCAAGCTTTCTTT.

The chain has TRBV6-6 and TRBJ1-1; unclear D gene. This CDR3 is 12 amino acids long. Per the germline V gene, CDR1 is MNHNY and CDR2 is SVGAGI (reference sequence). V dropped 6 bases and J dropped 3 bases, with 8 bases sitting between them. The CDR3 here is CASSPPDTEAFF. As DNA, the CDR3 is TGTGCCAGCAGCCCCCCAGACACTGAAGCTTTCTTT.

The sample holds many counts of this clonotype. The chain uses TRBV27 and TRBJ2-2; 12 positions agree with TRBD2. The V gene end was trimmed by 6 bases and the J gene end by 4 bases; junction bases not matched to a gene: 9. CDR3 length: 17 amino acids. Germline lookup yields CDR1 MNHEY and CDR2 SMNVEV (reference sequence). The CDR3 loop reads CASSLTSGRWGTGELFF. The CDR3 DNA sequence: TGTGCCAGCAGCTTGACTAGCGGGAGATGGGGCACCGGGGAGCTGTTTTTT.

This clonotype was picked up many times. This rearrangement joins TRBV9 to TRBJ1-6; 7 positions agree with TRBD1. The V gene's germline CDR1 is SGDLS and CDR2 YYNGEE. Unmatched junction bases numbered 14, after V lost 3 bases and J lost 8 bases. The CDR3 extends over 17 amino acids. The CDR3 here is CASSEGQGVFGDSPLHF. The CDR3 DNA sequence: TGTGCCAGCAGCGAAGGGCAGGGGGTCTTTGGTGATTCACCCCTCCACTTT. The full variable domain, in which reference TRBV9 and TRBJ1-6 provide the parts outside the CDR3, is DSGVTQTPKHLITATGQRVTLRCSPRSGDLSVYWYQQSLDQGLQFLIQYYNGEERAKGNILERFSAQQFPDLHSELNLSSLELGDSALYFCASSEGQGVFGDSPLHFGNGTRLTVT.

This clonotype appeared many times. The chain employs TRBV3-1 and TRBJ2-1; D uncertain. V was clipped by 1 base and J by 1 base, with 8 bases between them. CDR1 LGHDT and CDR2 YNNKEL come from the germline V gene (reference sequence). The CDR3 spans 15 residues. The CDR3 protein is CASSQGLRSYNEQFF. DNA for the CDR3: TGTGCCAGCAGCCAAGGCTTGCGGTCCTACAATGAGCAGTTCTTC.

This clonotype was counted ten times or more. This rearrangement joins TRBV4-2 to TRBJ1-5, with 7 nucleotides matching TRBD1. CDR1 and CDR2 from the germline V gene are LGHNA and YNFKEQ. Trimming took 4 bases from V and 2 from J; bases not matched to a gene: 5. The length of the CDR3 is 15 residues. DNA of the CDR3: TGTGCCAGCAGCCTTACAGGGGACGGCAATCAGCCCCAGCATTTT. Translated: CASSLTGDGNQPQHF.

This clonotype was seen many times. V and J are TRBV6-4 and TRBJ2-1, with 10 positions matching TRBD1. Germline CDR1 reads MRHNA; CDR2 reads SNTAGT. V trimming: 5 bases; J trimming: 7 bases; junction bases outside the gene matches: 11. The CDR3 runs 16 residues. Written as DNA, the CDR3 is TGTGCCAGCAGTCCGATGGGGACAGGGGTAGGGAATGAGCAGTTCTTC. Translated: CASSPMGTGVGNEQFF.

This clonotype has ten or more counts. The V call is TRBV18, the J call TRBJ2-1; 11 nucleotides match TRBD2. V was clipped by 1 base and J by 8 bases; unmatched bases: 7. Germline CDR1 is KGHSH and CDR2 is LQKENI. There are 16 residues in the CDR3. The CDR3 DNA reads as TGTGCCAGCTCACCACGACTAGCGGGGACTGGCGATGAGCAGTTCTTC. Translated: CASSPRLAGTGDEQFF.

There are many counts of this clonotype. V usage is TRBV6-5 and J usage is TRBJ2-1, with TRBD1 identical over 11 bases. This CDR3 has 15 amino acids. Germline CDR1 reads MNHEY; CDR2 reads SVGAGI. The J segment lost 6 bases and the V segment lost 6 bases, leaving 7 bases of the junction unmatched. CDR3 protein: CASRNRDRGINEQFF. CDR3 in DNA: TGTGCCAGCAGAAACCGGGACAGGGGGATCAATGAGCAGTTCTTC.